The next 9 T cell receptor beta chains were all read from a single sample in a study of monozygotic twins with inflammatory bowel disease. TCRdb reanalyzed the 5' RACE reads, giving one entry per CDR3 protein sequence and no DNA. The specimen's table records 300,000 to 350,000 distinct CDR3 sequences. The specimen was blood. These receptor sequences come from a human donor with ulcerative colitis or Crohn's disease, or a healthy co-twin of an affected twin (not recorded which).

The chain couples TRBV4-1 to TRBJ1-3. This CDR3 has 15 residues. Germline V CDR1 and CDR2: MGHRA, YSYEKL. The CDR3 spells CASSQDESSGNTIYF.

The genes are TRBV27 and TRBJ1-1. In germline, CDR1 is MNHEY, CDR2 SMNVEV (reference sequence). This CDR3 has 13 amino acids. CDR3: CASSLYKNTEAFF.

This chain uses TRBV5-1 with TRBJ2-7; TCRdb returns TRBD2, unconfirmable since there is no DNA. CDR1 and CDR2 (germline): SGHRS, YFSETQ. This CDR3 spans 18 amino acids. CDR3 sequence: CASMVRREPLTLVYEQYF.

The rearrangement joins TRBV28 to TRBJ2-6; TCRdb gives TRBD2 as the D gene, but with no DNA this cannot be confirmed. The germline V gene encodes CDR1 MDHEN and CDR2 SYDVKM. This CDR3 has 15 amino acids. CDR3 sequence reads: CASSWRGVGANVLTF. The full variable domain, with the rest looked up from reference TRBV28 and TRBJ2-6, is DVKVTQSSRYLVKRTGEKVFLECVQDMDHENMFWYRQDPGLGLRLIYFSYDVKMKEKGDIPEGYSVSREKKERFSLILESASTNQTSMYLCASSWRGVGANVLTFGAGSRLTVL.

The CDR3 loop is CASSWGGLQETQYF. The V and J genes are TRBV5-5 and TRBJ2-5; the D gene TCRdb calls, TRBD1, cannot be checked with no DNA. Germline V gives CDR1 SGHKS, CDR2 YYEKEE (reference sequence). The CDR3 is made up of 14 amino acids.

J is TRBJ2-3 and V is TRBV20-1; the TRBD1 assignment by TCRdb is unverifiable without DNA. The germline CDR1 and CDR2 sequences are DFQATT and SNEGSKA (reference sequence). CDR3 length: 12 residues. CDR3 amino acids: CSASLPRDTQYF.

This chain joins TRBV5-1 and TRBJ2-4; TCRdb's D call, TRBD1, is unchecked because there is no DNA. Germline loops: CDR1 SGHRS, CDR2 YFSETQ. CDR3 length equals 12 residues. The CDR3 loop reads CASSPTGNIQYF.

This chain links TRBV6-5 with TRBJ1-1. CDR1 is MNHEY and CDR2 is SVGAGI in the germline V gene. This CDR3 region has 15 residues. CDR3 sequence: CASSYSGGPTNEAFF.

The chain recombines TRBV20-1 with TRBJ2-1; the D call of TRBD1 rests on TCRdb alone, since no DNA is present to check it. The CDR3 loop spans 14 amino acids. CDR1 DFQATT and CDR2 SNEGSKA come from the germline V gene (reference sequence). CDR3 loop: CSAPQGQKMREQFF.